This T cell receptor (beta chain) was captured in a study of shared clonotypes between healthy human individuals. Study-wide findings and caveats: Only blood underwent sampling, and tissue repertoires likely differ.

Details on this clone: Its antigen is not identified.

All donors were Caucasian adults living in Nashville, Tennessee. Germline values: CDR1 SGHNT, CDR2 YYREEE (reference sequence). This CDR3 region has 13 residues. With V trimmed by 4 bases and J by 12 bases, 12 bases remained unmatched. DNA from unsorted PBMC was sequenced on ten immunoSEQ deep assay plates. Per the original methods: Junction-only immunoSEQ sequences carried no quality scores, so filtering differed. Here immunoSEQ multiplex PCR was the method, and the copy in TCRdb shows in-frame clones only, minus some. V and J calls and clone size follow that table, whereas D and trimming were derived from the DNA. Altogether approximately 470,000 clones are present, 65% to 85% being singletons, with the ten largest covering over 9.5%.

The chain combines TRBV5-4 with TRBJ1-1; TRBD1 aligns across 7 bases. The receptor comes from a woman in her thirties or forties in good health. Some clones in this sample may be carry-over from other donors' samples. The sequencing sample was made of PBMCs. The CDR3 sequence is CASSDGRSRGTFF. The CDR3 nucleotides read TGTGCCAGCAGCGACGGACGTAGCAGGGGGACTTTCTTT.